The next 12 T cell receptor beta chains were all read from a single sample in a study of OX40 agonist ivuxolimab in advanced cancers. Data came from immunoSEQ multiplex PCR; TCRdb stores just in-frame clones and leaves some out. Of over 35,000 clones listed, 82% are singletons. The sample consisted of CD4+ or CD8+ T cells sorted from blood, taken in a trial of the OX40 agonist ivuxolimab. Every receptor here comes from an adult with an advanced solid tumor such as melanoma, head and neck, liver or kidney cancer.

As DNA, the CDR3 is TGTGCCAGCAGTGCGTACACCCTTGGCTTTTCCTACGAGCAGTACTTC. Protein sequence: CASSAYTLGFSYEQYF. The J gene is TRBJ2-7, the V gene TRBV6-1, with D unresolved. V lost 4 bases and J 1 base, leaving 17 bases between the germline ends. Germline V gene lookup returns CDR1 MNHNS and CDR2 SASEGT. The CDR3 runs to 16 residues.

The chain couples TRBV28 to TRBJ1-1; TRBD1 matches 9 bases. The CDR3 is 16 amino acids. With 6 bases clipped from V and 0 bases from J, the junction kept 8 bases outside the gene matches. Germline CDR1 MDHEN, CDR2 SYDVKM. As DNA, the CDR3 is TGTGCCAGCAGCCTACAGGGGGCGCCGATGAACACTGAAGCTTTCTTT. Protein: CASSLQGAPMNTEAFF.

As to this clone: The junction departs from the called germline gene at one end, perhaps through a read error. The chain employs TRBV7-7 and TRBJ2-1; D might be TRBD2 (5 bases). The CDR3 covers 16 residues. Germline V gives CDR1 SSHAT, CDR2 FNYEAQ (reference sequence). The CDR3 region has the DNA TGTGCTAGCAGCGAGGACTTCGTGGCGGTGATCACGGAGCAGTTCTTC. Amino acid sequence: CASSEDFVAVITEQFF.

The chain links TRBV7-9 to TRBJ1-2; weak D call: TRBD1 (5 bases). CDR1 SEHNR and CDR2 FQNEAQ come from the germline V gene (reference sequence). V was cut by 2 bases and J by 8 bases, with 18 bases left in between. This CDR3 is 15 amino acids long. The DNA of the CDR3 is TGTGCCAGCAGCTTAAGGGTCGGGACGGCGCTAGGCTACACCTTC. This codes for CASSLRVGTALGYTF.

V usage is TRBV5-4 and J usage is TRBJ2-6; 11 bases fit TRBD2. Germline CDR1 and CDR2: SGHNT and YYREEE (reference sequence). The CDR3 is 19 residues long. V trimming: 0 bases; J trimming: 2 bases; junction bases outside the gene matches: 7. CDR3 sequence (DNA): TGTGCCAGCAGCTTGGAGGCGACTAGCGGGAAGGCTGGGGCCAACGTCCTGACTTTC. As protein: CASSLEATSGKAGANVLTF.

The CDR3 sequence is CASSHGGYRGINQPQHF. The CDR3 DNA is TGTGCCAGCAGCCACGGTGGATACAGGGGAATTAATCAGCCCCAGCATTTT. The chain links TRBV5-6 to TRBJ1-5; 7 nucleotides line up with TRBD1. V lost 4 bases and J lost 4; bases outside the gene matches: 14. The V gene's germline CDR1 is SGHDT and CDR2 YYEEEE. This CDR3 has 17 residues.

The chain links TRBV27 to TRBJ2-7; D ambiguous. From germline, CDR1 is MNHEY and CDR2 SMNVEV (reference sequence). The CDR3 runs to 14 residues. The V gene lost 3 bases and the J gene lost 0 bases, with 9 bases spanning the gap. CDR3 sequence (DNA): TGTGCCAGCAGTTTGGTGGCTAGCTCCTACGAGCAGTACTTC. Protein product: CASSLVASSYEQYF.

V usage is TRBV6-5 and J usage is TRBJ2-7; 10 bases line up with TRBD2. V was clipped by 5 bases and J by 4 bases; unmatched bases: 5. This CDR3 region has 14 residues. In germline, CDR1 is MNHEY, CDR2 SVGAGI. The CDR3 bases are TGTGCCAGCAGTAGCGGGGGGGCAAAGTACGAGCAGTACTTC. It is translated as CASSSGGAKYEQYF.

CDR3 residues: CASSLGSEAFF. The DNA for the CDR3 is TGTGCCAGCAGTCTAGGTTCTGAAGCTTTCTTT. The chain couples TRBV6-6 to TRBJ1-1, with no clear D. The CDR3 contains 11 residues. Germline V CDR1 and CDR2: MNHNY, SVGAGI (reference sequence). Trimming stripped 5 bases from V and 6 bases from J, with 7 bases between.

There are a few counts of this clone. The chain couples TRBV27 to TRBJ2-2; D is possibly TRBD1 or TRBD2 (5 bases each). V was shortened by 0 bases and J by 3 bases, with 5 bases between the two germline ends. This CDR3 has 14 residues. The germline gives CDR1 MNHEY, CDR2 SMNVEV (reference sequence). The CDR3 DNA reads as TGTGCCAGCAGTTTATCGGGGGACACCGGGGAGCTGTTTTTT. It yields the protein CASSLSGDTGELFF.

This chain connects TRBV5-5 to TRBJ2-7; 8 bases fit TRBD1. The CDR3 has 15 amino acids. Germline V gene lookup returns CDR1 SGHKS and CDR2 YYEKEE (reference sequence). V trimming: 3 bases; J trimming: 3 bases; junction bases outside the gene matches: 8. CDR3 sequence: CASSSSGQGGYEQYF. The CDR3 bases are TGTGCCAGCAGCTCCTCCGGACAGGGTGGCTACGAGCAGTACTTC.

The CDR3 DNA reads as TGTGCCAGCAGCTTAAGACTAGCGGGAGCCGGGGAGCTGTTTTTT. Translating gives CASSLRLAGAGELFF. V gene TRBV5-4 combines with J gene TRBJ2-2; 12 bases are shared with TRBD2. This CDR3 has 15 amino acids. The germline V gene encodes CDR1 SGHNT and CDR2 YYREEE (reference sequence). With V trimmed by 2 bases and J by 6 bases, 2 bases remained unmatched.